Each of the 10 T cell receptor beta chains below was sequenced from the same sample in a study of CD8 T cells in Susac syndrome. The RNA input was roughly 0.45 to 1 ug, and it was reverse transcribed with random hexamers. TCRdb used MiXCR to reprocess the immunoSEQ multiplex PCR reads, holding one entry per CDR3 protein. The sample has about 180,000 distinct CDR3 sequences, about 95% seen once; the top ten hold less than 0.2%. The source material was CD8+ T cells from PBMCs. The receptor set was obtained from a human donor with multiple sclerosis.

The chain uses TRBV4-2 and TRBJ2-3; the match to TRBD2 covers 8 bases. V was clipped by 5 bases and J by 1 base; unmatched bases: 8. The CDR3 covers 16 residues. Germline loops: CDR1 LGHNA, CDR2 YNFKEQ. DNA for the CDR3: TGTGCCAGCAGCAAGCGGGAGTTGGAGGGCACAGATACGCAGTATTTT. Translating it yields CASSKRELEGTDTQYF.

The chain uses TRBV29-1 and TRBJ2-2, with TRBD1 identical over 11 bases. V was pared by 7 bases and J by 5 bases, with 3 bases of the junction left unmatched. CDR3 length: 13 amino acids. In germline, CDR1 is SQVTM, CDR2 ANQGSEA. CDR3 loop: CSAGQGATGELFF. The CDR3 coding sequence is TGCAGCGCCGGACAGGGGGCAACCGGGGAGCTGTTTTTT.

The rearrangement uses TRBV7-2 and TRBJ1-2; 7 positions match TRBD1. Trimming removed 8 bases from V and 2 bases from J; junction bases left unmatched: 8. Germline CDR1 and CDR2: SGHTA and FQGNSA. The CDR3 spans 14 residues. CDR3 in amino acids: CASLTGDFNYGYTF. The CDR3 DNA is TGTGCCAGCCTCACAGGGGACTTCAACTATGGCTACACCTTC.

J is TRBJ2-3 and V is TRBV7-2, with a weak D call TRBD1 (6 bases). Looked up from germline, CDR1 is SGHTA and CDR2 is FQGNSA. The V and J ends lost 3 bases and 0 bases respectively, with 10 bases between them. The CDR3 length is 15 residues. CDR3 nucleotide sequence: TGTGCCAGCAGCTTGGGGACACGTAGCACAGATACGCAGTATTTT. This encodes CASSLGTRSTDTQYF.

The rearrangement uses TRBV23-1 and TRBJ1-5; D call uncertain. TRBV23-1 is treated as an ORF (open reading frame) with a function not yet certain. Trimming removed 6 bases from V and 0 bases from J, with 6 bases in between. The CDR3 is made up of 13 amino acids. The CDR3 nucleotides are TGCGCCAGCAGCGGGAGTAGCAATCAGCCCCAGCATTTT. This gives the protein CASSGSSNQPQHF.

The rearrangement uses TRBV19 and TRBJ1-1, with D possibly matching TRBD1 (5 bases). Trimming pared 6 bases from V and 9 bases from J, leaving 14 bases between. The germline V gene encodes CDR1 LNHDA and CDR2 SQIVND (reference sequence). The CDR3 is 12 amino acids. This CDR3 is CASSWGTEQAFF. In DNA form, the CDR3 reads TGTGCCAGTAGCTGGGGGACTGAGCAAGCTTTCTTT.

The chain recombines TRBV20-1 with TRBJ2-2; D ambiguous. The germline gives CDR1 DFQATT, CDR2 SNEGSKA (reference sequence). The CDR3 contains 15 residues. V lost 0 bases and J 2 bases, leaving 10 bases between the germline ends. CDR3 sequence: CSARDVDSNTGELFF. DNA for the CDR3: TGCAGTGCTAGAGATGTAGACTCAAACACCGGGGAGCTGTTTTTT.

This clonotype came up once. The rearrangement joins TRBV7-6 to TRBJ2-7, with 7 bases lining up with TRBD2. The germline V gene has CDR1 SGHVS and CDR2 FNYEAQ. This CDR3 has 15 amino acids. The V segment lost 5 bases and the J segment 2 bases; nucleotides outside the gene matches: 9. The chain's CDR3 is CASSPHPTSPYEQYF. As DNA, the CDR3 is TGTGCCAGCAGCCCCCATCCGACTAGCCCCTACGAGCAGTACTTC.

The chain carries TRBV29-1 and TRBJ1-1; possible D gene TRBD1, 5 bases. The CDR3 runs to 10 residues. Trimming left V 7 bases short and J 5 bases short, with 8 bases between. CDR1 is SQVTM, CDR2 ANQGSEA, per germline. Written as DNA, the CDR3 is TGCAGCGCCCAGGGTACTGAAGCTTTCTTT. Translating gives CSAQGTEAFF.

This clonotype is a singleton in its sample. The CDR3 region is CASSGGGSLAKNIQYF. DNA for the CDR3: TGTGCCAGCAGTGGCGGGGGGTCGTTAGCCAAAAACATTCAGTACTTC. The chain uses TRBV7-9 and TRBJ2-4; 8 bases are a match to TRBD2. The ends lost 6 bases at V and 0 bases at J; junction bases unmatched: 7. The CDR3 extends over 16 amino acids. Germline CDR1 reads SEHNR; CDR2 reads FQNEAQ (reference sequence).